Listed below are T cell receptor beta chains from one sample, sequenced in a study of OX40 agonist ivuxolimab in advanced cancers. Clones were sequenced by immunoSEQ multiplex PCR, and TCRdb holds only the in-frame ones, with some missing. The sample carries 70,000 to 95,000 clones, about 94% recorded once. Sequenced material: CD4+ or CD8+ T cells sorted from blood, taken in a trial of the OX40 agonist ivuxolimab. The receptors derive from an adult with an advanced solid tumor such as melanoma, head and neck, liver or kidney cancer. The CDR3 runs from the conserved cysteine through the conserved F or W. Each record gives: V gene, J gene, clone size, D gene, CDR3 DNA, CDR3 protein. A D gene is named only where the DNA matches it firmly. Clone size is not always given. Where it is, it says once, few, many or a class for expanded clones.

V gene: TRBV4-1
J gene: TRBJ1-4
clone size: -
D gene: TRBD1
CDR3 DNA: TGCGCCAGCAGCCAACGACAGGGTCGGGATGAAAAACTGTTTTTT
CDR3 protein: CASSQRQGRDEKLFF

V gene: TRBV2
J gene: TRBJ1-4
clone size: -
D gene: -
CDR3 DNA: TGTGCCAGCAGTGCTTGGGGGACTGAAGAAAAACTGTTTTTT
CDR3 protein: CASSAWGTEEKLFF

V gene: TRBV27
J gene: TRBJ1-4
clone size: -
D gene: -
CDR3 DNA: TGTGCCAGCAGTGAAGGGCTGTATATGATGGCTAATGAAAAACTGTTTTTT
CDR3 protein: CASSEGLYMMANEKLFF

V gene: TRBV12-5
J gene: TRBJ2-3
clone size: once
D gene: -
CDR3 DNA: TGTGCTAGTGGTTTGCTAACAGGGTCTAGCACAGATACGCAGTATTTT
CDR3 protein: CASGLLTGSSTDTQYF

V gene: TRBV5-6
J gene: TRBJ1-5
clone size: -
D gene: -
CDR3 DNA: TGTGCCAGCAGCTTGTCCGGGATCGAGCCCCAGCATTTT
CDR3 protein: CASSLSGIEPQHF

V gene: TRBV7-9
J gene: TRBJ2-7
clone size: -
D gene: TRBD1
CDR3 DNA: TGTGCCAGCCTTACAGGGGACTACGAGCAGTACTTC
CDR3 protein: CASLTGDYEQYF

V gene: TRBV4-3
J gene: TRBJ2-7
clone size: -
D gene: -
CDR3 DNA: TGCGCCAGCAGCCCTAATACAAACTACGAGCAGTACTTC
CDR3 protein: CASSPNTNYEQYF

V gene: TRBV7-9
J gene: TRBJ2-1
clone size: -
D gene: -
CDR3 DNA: TGTGCCATCCCTCCCCTCGGGGCGGGGTTGGTCAATGAGCAGTTCTTC
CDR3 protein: CAIPPLGAGLVNEQFF

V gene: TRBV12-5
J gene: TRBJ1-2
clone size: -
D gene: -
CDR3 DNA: TGTGCTAGTGGTTTGTACACAGGGTACTATGGCTACACCTTC
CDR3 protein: CASGLYTGYYGYTF

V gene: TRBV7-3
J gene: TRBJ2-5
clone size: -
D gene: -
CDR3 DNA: TGTGCCAGCAGCTTAATTGGGGGTGAAGAGACCCAGTACTTC
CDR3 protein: CASSLIGGEETQYF

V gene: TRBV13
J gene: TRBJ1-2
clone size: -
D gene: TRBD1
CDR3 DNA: TGTGCCAGCAGCCTGGGACAGAACTATGGCTACACCTTC
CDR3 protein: CASSLGQNYGYTF

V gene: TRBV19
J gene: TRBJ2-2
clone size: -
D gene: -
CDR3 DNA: TGTGCCAGTAGCAGAGTCCAGAACACCGGGGAGCTGTTTTTT
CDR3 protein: CASSRVQNTGELFF

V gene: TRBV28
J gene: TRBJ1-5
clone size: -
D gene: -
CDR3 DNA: TGTGCCAGCAGTCACCGGGGACCTAGCAATCAGCCCCAGCATTTT
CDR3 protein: CASSHRGPSNQPQHF

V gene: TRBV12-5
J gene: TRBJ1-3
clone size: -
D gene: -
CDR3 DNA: TGTGCTAGTGGTCCCGGGACTGGAAACACCATATATTTT
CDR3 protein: CASGPGTGNTIYF

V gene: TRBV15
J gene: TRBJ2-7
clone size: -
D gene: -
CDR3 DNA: TGTGCCACCGGTATCTCCAACCAGGCGGGCGAGCAGTACTTC
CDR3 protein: CATGISNQAGEQYF

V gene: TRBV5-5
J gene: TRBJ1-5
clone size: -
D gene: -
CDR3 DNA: TGTGCCAGCAGCTACTACATGGGGGATCAGCCCCAGCATTTT
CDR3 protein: CASSYYMGDQPQHF

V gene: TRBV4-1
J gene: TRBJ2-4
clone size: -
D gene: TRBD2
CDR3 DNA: TGCGCCAGCAGCTACAGCGGGAGTGACATTCAGTACTTC
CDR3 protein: CASSYSGSDIQYF

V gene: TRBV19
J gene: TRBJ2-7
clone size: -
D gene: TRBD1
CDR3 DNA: TGTGCCAGTAGTCACGGGACAGCCTACGAGCAGTACTTC
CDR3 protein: CASSHGTAYEQYF

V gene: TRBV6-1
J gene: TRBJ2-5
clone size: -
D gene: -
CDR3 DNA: TGTGCCAGCAGTGAAGGTGTGCAGTACTTC
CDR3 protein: CASSEGVQYF